These 30 T cell receptor beta chains came from one sample sequenced in a study of T cells expressing NK-cell markers. Reanalyzing the 5' RACE reads, TCRdb keeps one entry per CDR3 protein, without DNA. The table counts roughly 430,000 distinct CDR3 sequences; 6% to 9.5% lies in the top ten. Sequencing was performed on blood T cells: a sorted CD56 or NKG2C T cell subset, CD4+ or CD8+ T cells, or bulk PBMC T cells (not recorded which). Source of these receptors: a woman between 18 and 70 years old in good health.

The V call is TRBV5-1, the J call TRBJ2-5; TCRdb's D call of TRBD2 is untestable without DNA. CDR3 length: 16 amino acids. The V gene's germline CDR1 is SGHRS and CDR2 YFSETQ. CDR3 region: CASSPGGTSGAKTQYF.

V usage is TRBV6-2 or TRBV6-3 and J usage is TRBJ1-4. Per the germline V gene, CDR1 is MNHEY and CDR2 is SVGEGT. This CDR3 is built from 19 residues. The CDR3 spells CASSKARGSRIATNEKLFF.

The chain couples TRBV19 to TRBJ2-1; with no DNA, the TCRdb D assignment of TRBD1 cannot be verified. CDR3 length equals 15 residues. In germline, CDR1 is LNHDA, CDR2 SQIVND (reference sequence). This CDR3 is CASRVGQTSYNEQFF.

This chain links TRBV9 with TRBJ1-4; TCRdb returns TRBD1, unconfirmable since there is no DNA. There are 16 residues in the CDR3. The germline gives CDR1 SGDLS, CDR2 YYNGEE. This CDR3 reads CASSVTGGRWMEKLFF.

This rearrangement joins TRBV7-8 to TRBJ1-2. CDR1 is SGHVS and CDR2 is FQNEAQ in the germline V gene. The CDR3 loop spans 14 amino acids. CDR3 loop: CASSARWNLYGYTF.

The genes are TRBV3-1 and TRBJ2-3; TCRdb lists TRBD2, though no DNA is available to test this call. The CDR3 totals 16 residues. Per germline, CDR1 LGHDT and CDR2 YNNKEL (reference sequence). The CDR3: CASSQESQRGTDTQYF.

The rearrangement joins TRBV7-9 to TRBJ2-1; TCRdb's D gene call, TRBD2, goes unchecked for lack of DNA. The CDR3 has 15 residues. The germline V gene encodes CDR1 SEHNR and CDR2 FQNEAQ (reference sequence). CDR3 residues: CASRDGTAIYNEQFF.

The rearrangement links TRBV7-9 to TRBJ1-1; absent DNA, TCRdb's TRBD1 call cannot be checked. The CDR3 runs to 15 residues. Germline CDR1 reads SEHNR; CDR2 reads FQNEAQ (reference sequence). CDR3 residues: CASSLAQGAATEAFF.

This chain uses TRBV9 with TRBJ2-3; TCRdb outputs TRBD1, but without DNA this stays unchecked. The CDR3 length is 14 residues. Germline CDR1 and CDR2: SGDLS and YYNGEE. This CDR3 is CASTTGTSTDTQYF. Looking up the rest from reference TRBV9 and TRBJ2-3 gives the full variable domain: DSGVTQTPKHLITATGQRVTLRCSPRSGDLSVYWYQQSLDQGLQFLIQYYNGEERAKGNILERFSAQQFPDLHSELNLSSLELGDSALYFCASTTGTSTDTQYFGPGTRLTVL.

The rearrangement joins TRBV27 to TRBJ2-2; absent DNA, TCRdb's TRBD1 call cannot be checked. This CDR3 spans 16 amino acids. Germline V gene sequence: CDR1 MNHEY, CDR2 SMNVEV (reference sequence). The CDR3: CASTPRGTTNTGELFF.

The V gene is TRBV5-1, the J gene TRBJ2-7; without DNA, the TCRdb call of TRBD2 cannot be checked. The CDR3 has 16 residues. Germline loops: CDR1 SGHRS, CDR2 YFSETQ. The CDR3 here is CASSLEPTQGSYEQYF.

The J gene is TRBJ1-1, the V gene TRBV4-1; the D gene TCRdb calls, TRBD1, cannot be checked with no DNA. CDR1 MGHRA and CDR2 YSYEKL come from the germline V gene. CDR3 size: 15 residues. The CDR3 loop is CASSQGEGAGTEAFF.

The chain has TRBV19 and TRBJ2-1. The CDR3 is 12 residues long. Germline CDR1 reads LNHDA; CDR2 reads SQIVND (reference sequence). The CDR3 region is CASSSYDNEQFF.

The chain carries TRBV5-5 and TRBJ1-3. Per the germline V gene, CDR1 is SGHKS and CDR2 is YYEKEE (reference sequence). The CDR3 is made up of 15 amino acids. The CDR3 region is CASRRTENSGNTIYF.

The V and J genes are TRBV5-1 and TRBJ2-1; no DNA is available, so the TRBD2 call from TCRdb remains unchecked. Per the germline V gene, CDR1 is SGHRS and CDR2 is YFSETQ. This CDR3 comprises 15 residues. CDR3 region: CASSLGLAEYNEQFF.

The chain links TRBV2 to TRBJ2-1; without DNA, the TCRdb call of TRBD1 cannot be checked. Germline V gene data show CDR1 as SNHLY and CDR2 as FYNNEI. This CDR3 is built from 14 residues. The CDR3 protein is CASSEEQDYNEQFF.

The V call is TRBV9, the J call TRBJ1-3; there is no DNA to check the TCRdb D call of TRBD1. Germline V gives CDR1 SGDLS, CDR2 YYNGEE. The CDR3 sequence is 14 residues long. CDR3 amino acids: CASRTGGSGNTIYF.

The gene calls are TRBV20-1 and TRBJ2-2; the TCRdb call, TRBD2, lacks DNA for checking. The CDR3 extends over 14 amino acids. Per germline, CDR1 DFQATT and CDR2 SNEGSKA (reference sequence). The CDR3 spells CSARTSGRRGELFF.

V usage is TRBV20-1 and J usage is TRBJ1-1; TCRdb's D call, TRBD1, is unchecked because there is no DNA. Per the germline V gene, CDR1 is DFQATT and CDR2 is SNEGSKA (reference sequence). This CDR3 contains 12 residues. The CDR3 sequence: CSASSGSVEAFF.

The chain recombines TRBV7-9 with TRBJ1-4; without DNA, the TCRdb call of TRBD1 cannot be checked. The CDR3 length is 12 residues. CDR1 SEHNR and CDR2 FQNEAQ come from the germline V gene (reference sequence). The CDR3 is CASRRRGEKLFF.

The chain couples TRBV5-1 to TRBJ2-3. Germline loops: CDR1 SGHRS, CDR2 YFSETQ. The CDR3 length is 12 residues. CDR3 in amino acids: CASSLAVDTQYF.

The chain is built from TRBV20-1 and TRBJ2-1; TCRdb designates TRBD1, a call that cannot be tested without DNA. The CDR3 runs 16 residues. Per the germline V gene, CDR1 is DFQATT and CDR2 is SNEGSKA (reference sequence). The CDR3 region is CSASELAPSSYNEQFF.

The chain has TRBV20-1 and TRBJ1-2. Germline V gene lookup returns CDR1 DFQATT and CDR2 SNEGSKA (reference sequence). The CDR3 totals 14 residues. CDR3 in amino acids: CSASGWEANYGYTF.

The chain has TRBV7-9 and TRBJ1-2. Germline V gives CDR1 SEHNR, CDR2 FQNEAQ (reference sequence). The CDR3 totals 12 residues. CDR3 sequence: CASSRDFGGYTF. Full variable domain (missing parts from reference TRBV7-9 and TRBJ1-2): DTGVSQNPRHKITKRGQNVTFRCDPISEHNRLYWYRQTLGQGPEFLTYFQNEAQLEKSRLLSDRFSAERPKGSFSTLEIQRTEQGDSAMYLCASSRDFGGYTFGSGTRLTVV.

V is TRBV4-1 and J is TRBJ2-2; TCRdb calls TRBD2, which cannot be checked without DNA. Germline V gives CDR1 MGHRA, CDR2 YSYEKL. This CDR3 region has 17 residues. The CDR3 region is CASSQGLAGGYTGELFF.

The rearrangement joins TRBV20-1 to TRBJ1-1. This CDR3 has 14 amino acids. Germline CDR1 DFQATT, CDR2 SNEGSKA (reference sequence). The CDR3 protein is CNPLSGQGNTEAFF.

The chain couples TRBV20-1 to TRBJ1-4. Per the germline V gene, CDR1 is DFQATT and CDR2 is SNEGSKA (reference sequence). The CDR3 has 14 amino acids. The CDR3 is CSARTSETNEKLFF.

The chain is built from TRBV5-1 and TRBJ2-2. Germline V gene lookup returns CDR1 SGHRS and CDR2 YFSETQ. The CDR3 contains 15 residues. The CDR3 is CASSMGNSNTGELFF. Full variable domain (rest looked up from reference TRBV5-1 and TRBJ2-2): KAGVTQTPRYLIKTRGQQVTLSCSPISGHRSVSWYQQTPGQGLQFLFEYFSETQRNKGNFPGRFSGRQFSNSRSEMNVSTLELGDSALYLCASSMGNSNTGELFFGEGSRLTVL.

The chain has TRBV4-2 and TRBJ2-5; as DNA is missing, the TRBD2 call by TCRdb cannot be tested. Germline-derived CDR1 and CDR2 are LGHNA and YNFKEQ. The CDR3 spans 15 residues. CDR3 in amino acids: CASSRSVGSSETQYF.

The rearrangement uses TRBV19 and TRBJ2-2. Germline values: CDR1 LNHDA, CDR2 SQIVND (reference sequence). This CDR3 contains 16 residues. The CDR3 reads CASTISRSKNTGELFF.